This T cell receptor beta chain was identified in a study of blood T cells in healthy people across ages. In this sample, this clonotype turned up a few times. For the second PCR, which ran for roughly 6 to 12 cycles, a sample-barcoded 5' primer and a J-beta primer mix were used. Each of the cDNA molecules was tagged by a template-switch adaptor with 12 random nucleotides. TCRdb reprocessed the 5' RACE reads with MiXCR, giving one entry per CDR3 protein. The table includes 2 million or so distinct CDR3 sequences, 49% detected once. Germline CDR1 and CDR2: DFQATT and SNEGSKA (reference sequence). This CDR3 comprises 14 residues. V lost 5 bases, J lost 3 bases, and 17 bases lay in between.

V usage is TRBV20-1 and J usage is TRBJ2-7; no firm D call. Source material: blood. The origin of this receptor is a woman aged 40 to 50 in good health. CDR3 sequence reads: CSAPTSMTIYEQYF. The CDR3 nucleotides are TGCAGTGCTCCGACCTCCATGACAATCTACGAGCAGTACTTC.